A selection of T cell receptor beta chains follows, all from one sample in a study of technical replicates of blood from a handful of donors. Only in-frame clones appear in the TCRdb table, and some are missing; sequencing was by immunoSEQ multiplex PCR. The sample consists of approximately 99,000 clones, about 96% of them appearing once. The sample comprised T cells isolated from PBMCs. These receptors originate from a human donor in good health. The CDR3 runs from the conserved cysteine through the conserved F or W. The D gene is left open where the match is weak. The size field is filled for only some rows; it gives once, few, many or a size class.

D	J	size	V	DNA	CDR3
-	TRBJ2-3	-	TRBV30	TGTGCCTGGAGTGGGGGAGCCGCAGATACGCAGTATTTT	CAWSGGAADTQYF
-	TRBJ2-7	once	TRBV6-6	TGTGCCAGCAGTTTGAATGAAGCGGGCTCTTTCGAGCAGTACTTC	CASSLNEAGSFEQYF
TRBD1	TRBJ2-1	-	TRBV11-3	TGTGCCAGCAGTTTCGGGACAGGGTTAGAGCAGTTCTTC	CASSFGTGLEQFF
-	TRBJ2-7	-	TRBV4-1	TGCGCCAGCAGCCTTGGAGGGGAGTCTCTCAACGAGCAGTACTTC	CASSLGGESLNEQYF
-	TRBJ1-2	-	TRBV2	TGTGCCAGCAGTGAACCTTCAGGGCGGTATGGCTACACCTTC	CASSEPSGRYGYTF
-	TRBJ1-4	-	TRBV6-6	TGTGCCAGCAGTTACTCGAGACAGTTGAATGAAAAACTGTTTTTT	CASSYSRQLNEKLFF
-	TRBJ1-5	-	TRBV6-6	TGTGCCAGCAGGATACAGGCGAACAATCAGCCCCAGCATTTT	CASRIQANNQPQHF
TRBD1	TRBJ2-7	-	TRBV13	TGTGCCAGCAGCCCGGGACAGAGATACTACGAGCAGTACTTC	CASSPGQRYYEQYF
TRBD1	TRBJ2-7	few	TRBV5-4	TGTGCCAGCAGCCCAGGGGGCAGGCAGTACTTC	CASSPGGRQYF
-	TRBJ2-1	-	TRBV27	TGTGCCAGCAGTTGGAGAAGACTAGGGGATGAGCAGTTCTTC	CASSWRRLGDEQFF
-	TRBJ2-4	-	TRBV19	TGTGCCAGTAGTATAAGGAGTCTAGCAGAGGACATTCAGTACTTC	CASSIRSLAEDIQYF
-	TRBJ2-1	-	TRBV5-1	TGCGCCAGCAGCCCCAGGGGTAGAGAAAACAATGAGCAGTTCTTC	CASSPRGRENNEQFF
TRBD1	TRBJ1-4	-	TRBV5-1	TGCGCCAGCAGCTTGACAGGGGGTAATGAAAAACTGTTTTTT	CASSLTGGNEKLFF
-	TRBJ1-2	-	TRBV6-6	TGTGCCAGCAGTCCGAGAGCGCCTCCACTATACTATGGCTACACCTTC	CASSPRAPPLYYGYTF
-	TRBJ2-5	-	TRBV4-1	TGCGCCAGCAGCCCCTTGGACAGTCAAGAGACCCAGTACTTC	CASSPLDSQETQYF
TRBD2	TRBJ2-5	once	TRBV9	TGTGCCAGCAGCGTTGGAGCGGGACTAGCGGGAGGGCGTGGGGAGACCCAGTACTTC	CASSVGAGLAGGRGETQYF
-	TRBJ1-3	-	TRBV4-2	TGTGCCAGCAGCCAAGAGTCAGTGGCTCCCTCTGGAAACACCATATATTTT	CASSQESVAPSGNTIYF
-	TRBJ2-4	-	TRBV9	TGTGCCAGCACCTTTTCCGACGGACGGGGCATTCAGTACTTC	CASTFSDGRGIQYF
-	TRBJ2-7	-	TRBV29-1	TGCAGCGTTGAGGCCAGGAACTACGAGCAGTACTTC	CSVEARNYEQYF
-	TRBJ2-7	-	TRBV19	TGTGCCAGTAGTATCGAGGCCGGGAGCTCCTACGAGCAGTACTTC	CASSIEAGSSYEQYF
-	TRBJ2-7	-	TRBV5-4	TGTGCCAGCAGCTCGGGGGAAGGTAGCGACGAGCAGTACTTC	CASSSGEGSDEQYF
TRBD1	TRBJ1-1	-	TRBV5-1	TGCGCCAGCAGCCACAGGGGGAACACTGAAGCTTTCTTT	CASSHRGNTEAFF
-	TRBJ1-1	-	TRBV5-4	TGTGCCAGCAGCTTGGCCCAGGTTAGCACTGAAGCTTTCTTT	CASSLAQVSTEAFF
TRBD1	TRBJ2-1	few	TRBV19	TGTGCCAGCGAGGACAGGGTTTTAACTGAGCAGTTCTTC	CASEDRVLTEQFF
TRBD1	TRBJ1-5	-	TRBV30	TGTGCCTGGGACCCCGGGACAGGGGGCTATCAGCCCCAGCATTTT	CAWDPGTGGYQPQHF
-	TRBJ2-3	-	TRBV5-4	TGTGCCAGCACCCGGGCGGGAAGCACAGATACGCAGTATTTT	CASTRAGSTDTQYF
-	TRBJ1-2	-	TRBV7-2	TGTGCCAGCAGCCTAAATCGGGACACTCTCTATGGCTACACCTTC	CASSLNRDTLYGYTF
TRBD1	TRBJ2-5	-	TRBV29-1	TGCAGCGTTGAGAAGACAGGGGGTCTCTTTTCGGAGACCCAGTACTTC	CSVEKTGGLFSETQYF
-	TRBJ1-1	-	TRBV10-2	TGCGCCAGCAGTGTCCATGGCAGGAACACTGAAGCTTTCTTT	CASSVHGRNTEAFF